The next 8 T cell receptor beta chains were all read from a single sample in a study of PD-1 blockade in classical Hodgkin lymphoma. This table comes from immunoSEQ multiplex PCR, and its TCRdb copy is limited to in-frame clones, with some not included. In the table there are tens of thousands of clones, approximately 83% of which are singletons. There was relapse after autologous stem cell transplantation in every patient, and there was variation in brentuximab vedotin exposure. From thawed PBMCs, CD4+ T cells were purified using magnetic negative selection. The sequences come from CD4+ T cells from blood, collected at baseline. The receptors here all came from a human donor with classical Hodgkin lymphoma.

This clone has just one count. CDR3 bases: TGCAGCGTTGAAGTCCCCCCAGATACGCAGTATTTT. Its translation: CSVEVPPDTQYF. J is TRBJ2-3 and V is TRBV29-1, with unresolved D. Trimming stripped 1 base from V and 4 bases from J, with 6 bases between. CDR3 length: 12 residues. Germline loops: CDR1 SQVTM, CDR2 ANQGSEA.

DNA for the CDR3: TGTGCCAGTAGTTCCGCCTTCGCCGAGTGGCAGTTCTTC. Protein sequence: CASSSAFAEWQFF. This sequence joins TRBV19 and TRBJ2-1, with D unresolved. CDR1 is LNHDA, CDR2 SQIVND, per germline (reference sequence). The V and J ends lost 5 bases and 12 bases respectively, with 17 bases between them. This CDR3 spans 13 amino acids.

The chain couples TRBV2 to TRBJ2-7; D is possibly TRBD1 or TRBD2 (5 bases each). CDR1 is SNHLY, CDR2 FYNNEI, per germline. The CDR3 sequence is 12 residues long. Trimming removed 6 bases at V and 2 bases at J, with 8 bases between. The CDR3 loop is CASRGDPYEQYF. CDR3 bases: TGTGCCAGCAGGGGGGACCCCTACGAGCAGTACTTC.

The genes are TRBV5-1 and TRBJ1-2, with TRBD1 matching 7 bases. V gave up 7 bases and J gave up 2 bases; unmatched junction bases: 8. The CDR3 is 14 amino acids. Germline CDR1 is SGHRS and CDR2 is YFSETQ. The CDR3 nucleotides read TGCGCCAGCTCTCCGGGACAGCCAAACTATGGCTACACCTTC. This translates into CASSPGQPNYGYTF.

The CDR3 sequence: CASSEAIPGTGYGYTF. In DNA form, the CDR3 reads TGTGCCAGCAGTGAAGCCATCCCAGGGACAGGCTATGGCTACACCTTC. The chain carries TRBV25-1 and TRBJ1-2; TRBD1 matches 8 bases. The CDR3 consists of 16 residues. The junction had 9 bases not matched to a gene; V was cut back by 2 bases and J by 4 bases. From germline, CDR1 is MGHDK and CDR2 SYGVNS.

The V call is TRBV10-3, the J call TRBJ2-1; TRBD2 might be the D (6 bases). The V gene lost 2 bases and the J gene lost 6 bases, with 14 bases spanning the gap. The CDR3 covers 15 residues. Per the germline V gene, CDR1 is ENHRY and CDR2 is SYGVKD. The CDR3, as DNA: TGTGCCATCAGTGAGCGGAGCTCCGGGGGCAATGAGCAGTTCTTC. Amino acid sequence: CAISERSSGGNEQFF.

The chain joins TRBV13 to TRBJ1-5; TRBD1 matches 10 bases. CDR3 size: 18 residues. J lost 6 bases, V lost 5 bases, and 16 bases had no gene match. The germline V gene has CDR1 PRHDT and CDR2 FYEKMQ (reference sequence). The CDR3 loop reads CASSVNPSRTGGVQPQHF. In DNA form, the CDR3 reads TGTGCCAGCAGCGTAAACCCCTCGCGGACAGGGGGTGTTCAGCCCCAGCATTTT.

The gene calls are TRBV18 and TRBJ1-1; D is unclear. Germline V gene lookup returns CDR1 KGHSH and CDR2 LQKENI. This CDR3 region has 14 residues. The V end lost 0 bases, the J end lost 1 base, and 6 bases lay between the germline ends. CDR3 region: CASSPPNGNTEAFF. CDR3 in DNA: TGTGCCAGCTCACCACCTAACGGGAACACTGAAGCTTTCTTT.